The rows below give T cell receptor beta chains drawn from one sample of a study of blood T cell repertoires in COVID-19. Here immunoSEQ multiplex PCR was the method, and the copy in TCRdb shows in-frame clones only, minus some. The sample contains 200,000 to 250,000 clones, about nine tenths of which appear only once. What was sequenced was peripheral blood. The receptors stem from a man under 40 with COVID-19, enrolled during active disease. Both conserved end residues are part of each CDR3. D genes are given only for firm matches. Where a row states a size, it is once, few, many or the class of an expanded clone; other rows omit it.

few | TRBJ1-2 | TRBV23-1 | - | TGCGCCAGCCACTTATTTGACTATGGCTACACCTTC | CASHLFDYGYTF
- | TRBJ2-1 | TRBV27 | TRBD2 | TGTGCCAGCAAACTAGCGGGAGCCAGCAATGAGCAGTTCTTC | CASKLAGASNEQFF
- | TRBJ1-2 | TRBV4-1 | - | TGCGCCAGCAGCCAAGTCAGGGGAGCGAGCTATGGCTACACCTTC | CASSQVRGASYGYTF
- | TRBJ2-3 | TRBV28 | - | TGTGCCAGCAGCCTCACAGATACGCAGTATTTT | CASSLTDTQYF
- | TRBJ2-1 | TRBV29-1 | - | TGCAGCGTTGAAAATCCCAGGGAAGATGAGCAGTTCTTC | CSVENPREDEQFF
- | TRBJ2-5 | TRBV15 | TRBD1 | TGTGCCACCAGCCCTTATGGAACAGGGGTAATAGAGACCCAGTACTTC | CATSPYGTGVIETQYF
once | TRBJ2-1 | TRBV2 | TRBD2 | TGTGCCAGCAGTGATGGGACTAGCCGAAACAATGAGCAGTTCTTC | CASSDGTSRNNEQFF
- | TRBJ1-1 | TRBV6-5 | - | TGTGCCAGCTCTGGAGGGGTGGAGTACACTGAAGCTTTCTTT | CASSGGVEYTEAFF
- | TRBJ1-2 | TRBV6-5 | - | TGTGCCAGCAGTTACTCCAGGAACGGGGACTATGGCTACACCTTC | CASSYSRNGDYGYTF
- | TRBJ2-1 | TRBV27 | - | TGTGCCAGCAGTTACCGCGGTGAGCAGTTCTTC | CASSYRGEQFF
- | TRBJ2-7 | TRBV18 | TRBD2 | TGTGCCAGCTCTACTGGGGGGGACCTCTCCTACGAGCAGTACTTC | CASSTGGDLSYEQYF
- | TRBJ2-7 | TRBV13 | - | TGTGCCAGCAGCTTACGCTCAGCCGGGTTCGGGGGCTCCTACGAGCAGTACTTC | CASSLRSAGFGGSYEQYF
- | TRBJ2-1 | TRBV4-3 | TRBD2 | TGCGCCAGCAGCCAAGATTACGGGGGGGGCTACCGTGAGCAGTTCTTC | CASSQDYGGGYREQFF
- | TRBJ1-3 | TRBV6-4 | - | TGTGCCAGCAGTGAACAGGGCTCCGCTGGAAACACCATATATTTT | CASSEQGSAGNTIYF
- | TRBJ1-2 | TRBV19 | - | TGTGCCAGTGGTGGGGTATCGTCCCACAGGGGCTACACCTTC | CASGGVSSHRGYTF
- | TRBJ1-6 | TRBV6-5 | - | TGTGCCAGCAGCCGGTCGGGGGGCGGCAATTCACCCCTCCACTTT | CASSRSGGGNSPLHF
once | TRBJ2-1 | TRBV2 | TRBD2 | TGTGCCAGCAGGTGGACTAGCGAATCCTACAATGAGCAGTTCTTC | CASRWTSESYNEQFF
- | TRBJ2-7 | TRBV6-6 | TRBD1 | TGTGCCAGCAGTTCCACAGGGGCTGGTTACGAGCAGTACTTC | CASSSTGAGYEQYF
- | TRBJ1-6 | TRBV3-1/TRBV3-2 | TRBD1 | TGTGCCAGCAGCAACTCGGACAGGGAAAAATCCTATAATTCACCCCTCCACTTT | CASSNSDREKSYNSPLHF
- | TRBJ2-2 | TRBV5-1 | TRBD1 | TGCGCCAGCAGCTGGGACAGGGGGAACACCGGGGAGCTGTTTTTT | CASSWDRGNTGELFF
- | TRBJ2-7 | TRBV11-2 | - | TGTGCCAGCAGCTTAGGGCAGCTAGCCTACGAGCAGTACTTC | CASSLGQLAYEQYF
- | TRBJ2-7 | TRBV6-5 | TRBD1 | TGTGCCAGCAGTTCCGGGACAGGGATCGAGCAGTACTTC | CASSSGTGIEQYF
- | TRBJ2-2 | TRBV5-4 | - | TGTGCCAGCAGCTTGAGGGGAATTGGGGAGCTGTTTTTT | CASSLRGIGELFF
- | TRBJ1-2 | TRBV5-1 | TRBD1 | TGCGCCAGCAGCTTGAGCGGACAGGGACTCTATGGCTACACCTTC | CASSLSGQGLYGYTF
- | TRBJ1-1 | TRBV19 | - | TGTGCCAGTAGTACGGGGTGGACTGAAGCTTTCTTT | CASSTGWTEAFF
- | TRBJ1-2 | TRBV7-2 | TRBD1 | TGTGCCAGCAGCGCCTACAGGGGCAACTATGGCTACACCTTC | CASSAYRGNYGYTF
- | TRBJ1-5 | TRBV6-6 | - | TGTGCCAGCAGTTACATCAGGGTTGGCAATCAGCCCCAGCATTTT | CASSYIRVGNQPQHF
- | TRBJ1-2 | TRBV7-9 | - | TGTGCCAGCAGCTTAGGAATAGGTACGCAGGCATATGGCTACACCTTC | CASSLGIGTQAYGYTF
- | TRBJ2-7 | TRBV9 | TRBD2 | TGTGCCAGCAGCCCGGGGGGAGTAGCGGGATACGAGCAGTACTTC | CASSPGGVAGYEQYF
- | TRBJ2-2 | TRBV29-1 | TRBD2 | TGCAGCGTTTCCGACCCTAGCGGGAGTATCTGGGAGCTGTTTTTT | CSVSDPSGSIWELFF
- | TRBJ1-5 | TRBV2 | TRBD1 | TGTGCCAGCAGAGGGACAGGGGGCGTTCAGCCCCAGCATTTT | CASRGTGGVQPQHF
- | TRBJ2-3 | TRBV28 | - | TGTGCCAGCAGTCGGACACCAGATACGCAGTATTTT | CASSRTPDTQYF
- | TRBJ1-4 | TRBV5-5 | TRBD1 | TGTGCCAGCAGCTTAACAGGGGAACCTAATGAAAAACTGTTTTTT | CASSLTGEPNEKLFF
few | TRBJ1-1 | TRBV6-5 | - | TGTGCCAGCAGTTACTCCAGGGGTCTGTACACTGAAGCTTTCTTT | CASSYSRGLYTEAFF
once | TRBJ1-5 | TRBV2 | - | TGTGCCAGCTCCGACCTACAGGGCCATCAGCCCCAGCATTTT | CASSDLQGHQPQHF
- | TRBJ1-2 | TRBV28 | - | TGTGCCAGCAGGACCTCCAGGGGATCCAACTATGGCTACACCTTC | CASRTSRGSNYGYTF
- | TRBJ1-5 | TRBV28 | - | TGTGCCAGCACCCCGGGGGGCATCCCCCAGCATTTT | CASTPGGIPQHF
- | TRBJ2-5 | TRBV5-1 | - | TGCGCCAGCAGCTTGGGTACTAGTCGGGGTAACCAAGAGACCCAGTACTTC | CASSLGTSRGNQETQYF
- | TRBJ1-5 | TRBV9 | TRBD1 | TGTGCCAGCAGCGTAGGGACAGGGGGCAACAATCAGCCCCAGCATTTT | CASSVGTGGNNQPQHF
- | TRBJ2-1 | TRBV9 | TRBD2 | TGTGCCAGCAGCGTAGGAGGAGCGGGGAGTAATGAGCAGTTCTTC | CASSVGGAGSNEQFF
- | TRBJ2-2 | TRBV5-1 | - | TGCGCCAGCAGCTTGGTTCGCGTTACCGGGGAGCTGTTTTTT | CASSLVRVTGELFF
- | TRBJ1-1 | TRBV29-1 | - | TGCAGCGTTCTATCCTCCCGACAGAACACTGAAGCTTTCTTT | CSVLSSRQNTEAFF
- | TRBJ1-2 | TRBV7-9 | - | TGTGCCAGCAGCTTAGCGTTGATTCCGCTCAGAAACTATGGCTACACCTTC | CASSLALIPLRNYGYTF
- | TRBJ1-4 | TRBV5-1 | TRBD1 | TGCGCCAGCAGCTTGAGGGACAGCGCCAATGAAAAACTGTTTTTT | CASSLRDSANEKLFF
many | TRBJ2-7 | TRBV9 | - | TGTGCCAGCAGCTCCAGCTCCTACGAGCAGTACTTC | CASSSSSYEQYF
- | TRBJ1-1 | TRBV28 | - | TGTGCCAGCAGTATCCCGACAGTGATGAACACTGAAGCTTTCTTT | CASSIPTVMNTEAFF
- | TRBJ2-1 | TRBV9 | - | TGTGCCAGCAGCGACCGCAGGGCGGACAATGAGCAGTTCTTC | CASSDRRADNEQFF
- | TRBJ2-7 | TRBV18 | - | TGTGCCAGCTCCCCCGACGGGGGTCGCTACGAGCAGTACTTC | CASSPDGGRYEQYF
- | TRBJ1-1 | TRBV27 | - | TGTGCCAGCAGTTTAAGGGGGAACACTGAAGCTTTCTTT | CASSLRGNTEAFF
- | TRBJ1-5 | TRBV7-8 | TRBD1 | TGTGCCAGCAGCTCGGAAACAGGGGTCGGGCAGCCCCAGCATTTT | CASSSETGVGQPQHF
once | TRBJ1-6 | TRBV27 | - | TGTGCCAGCAGTTTCCGGCAGGGTCTTTCACCCCTCCACTTT | CASSFRQGLSPLHF
- | TRBJ1-5 | TRBV5-1 | - | TGCGCCAGCAGCTTGGACAGTTATAGCAATCAGCCCCAGCATTTT | CASSLDSYSNQPQHF
- | TRBJ2-7 | TRBV28 | TRBD1 | TGTGCCAGCAGTGGACAGGTCTACGAGCAGTACTTC | CASSGQVYEQYF
- | TRBJ1-5 | TRBV2 | - | TGTGCCAGCAGTGATGAGGGGGGGGGCTATAGCAATCAGCCCCAGCATTTT | CASSDEGGGYSNQPQHF
- | TRBJ2-4 | TRBV2 | TRBD2 | TGTGCCAGCAGTGAAAGAACTCTAGCGGATAATCAGTACTTC | CASSERTLADNQYF
- | TRBJ2-7 | TRBV6-5 | TRBD1 | TGTGCCAGCAGGCCGCCCCGGGACAGGTTGAGCGAGCAGTACTTC | CASRPPRDRLSEQYF
- | TRBJ1-3 | TRBV10-3 | TRBD1 | TGTGCCATCAGCGAACAGGGGGCGGGCGGAAACACCATATATTTT | CAISEQGAGGNTIYF
- | TRBJ1-2 | TRBV28 | - | TGTGCCAGCAGTAATACACCCAAGAACTATGGCTACACCTTC | CASSNTPKNYGYTF
- | TRBJ1-1 | TRBV6-2/TRBV6-3 | - | TGTGCCAGCAGTTACGGAGGCGGTAGAACAGAAGTTTTCTTT | CASSYGGGRTEVFF